What follows describes a single T cell receptor (beta chain). This clonotype was seen ten or more times. The target of this receptor is not known. Base qualities are not at hand, and no much larger clone is one base apart. The data are from a study of post-analysis software for immune sequencing data (dated by TCRdb to between 2014 and 2016). About the investigation overall: Relapsing-remitting, secondary progressive and progressive-relapsing multiple sclerosis were recorded as disease courses, and subtype annotation was lacking for some patients. A subset of samples was prepared in parallel using single-end sample barcoding, then pooled and co-amplified after Illumina adapter ligation. The patient repertoires were compared against approximately ten previously published healthy control repertoires obtained from donors aged roughly 6 to 25 years. Findings and caveats that apply to the study as a whole: Patients showed significantly higher frequencies than controls for several TRBV segments, among them TRBV5-6, TRBV5-1 and TRBV20-1. Multiple sclerosis patients had significantly lower normalized Chao1 diversity than controls, a result that suggests substantial peripheral T-cell clonal expansion. The control group was slightly older than the multiple sclerosis patient group. Direct clustering with F measure revealed strong co-clustering of samples prepared in the same batch, which led to a batch-effect correction.

Libraries were constructed by PCR. The instrument was an Illumina HiSeq 2500. Unique molecular identifiers were incorporated into TCR beta cDNA libraries to reduce PCR and sequencing biases. Approximately 500,000 cDNA molecules were obtained per 1 to 10 million input T cells, so each molecule approximated one T cell. The patient libraries were prepared and sequenced using the same protocol as the earlier healthy control dataset. Samples belonging to the same batch were prepared together, multiplexed and sequenced on a shared HiSeq lane. Per the original workflow: Raw barcoded reads were processed with MIGEC, discarding single-read molecular identifier groups before consensus assembly and CDR3 extraction. VDJtools was used for post-analysis of the clonotype tables, with diversity normalized by down-sampling every dataset to the smallest sample size. In repertoire overlap clustering, CDR3 amino acid sequences, but not nucleotide sequences, were matched to correct batch-related cross-sample contamination. The public sequencing data were trimmed at Q25 with fastp and processed into clonotypes with MiXCR by TCRdb, which kept only in-frame beta chains. Records with the same CDR3 protein are collapsed into one entry carrying the most frequent genes and DNA. The V and J calls, along with clone size, are taken from TCRdb and not from the paper's own processing. The sample yields hundreds of thousands of distinct CDR3 sequences; roughly 29% were counted once. The ten most abundant clones make up 0.55% to 0.65% of the sample.

To demonstrate the VDJtools post-analysis software, TCR beta repertoires were profiled from the peripheral blood of more than ten young patients with multiple sclerosis. Multiple sclerosis patients were children and adolescents aged roughly 6 to 16 years. The germline V gene yields MNHEY for CDR1 and SVGAGI for CDR2. The CDR3 measures 13 amino acids from cysteine to phenylalanine. The kept DNA is CDR3 alone, 39 bases in frame from the first base. V drops 6 bases and J drops 3 bases, leaving 9 bases in between. The sample comprised blood. The V and J genes are TRBV6-5 and TRBJ2-1; perhaps TRBD2 is the D gene, with 5 bases matching. This clonotype originated in a girl under 18 with multiple sclerosis. The CDR3 sequence is CASSPGNYNEQFF. The nucleotides are TGTGCCAGCAGCCCGGGGAACTACAATGAGCAGTTCTTC.